This T cell receptor beta chain is drawn from a study of T cells expressing NK-cell markers. TCRdb reprocessed the 5' RACE reads and keeps a single row for each CDR3 protein, giving no DNA. The sample's table shows around 380,000 distinct CDR3 sequences. The sample taken for sequencing was blood T cells: a sorted CD56 or NKG2C T cell subset, CD4+ or CD8+ T cells, or bulk PBMC T cells (not recorded which). The sequence came from a woman aged 45-65 years in good health.

CDR3 residues: CASFQGAGELFF. The chain carries TRBV7-9 and TRBJ2-2; the D call from TCRdb, TRBD1, cannot be confirmed without DNA. In germline, CDR1 is SEHNR, CDR2 FQNEAQ (reference sequence). The CDR3 runs to 12 residues.